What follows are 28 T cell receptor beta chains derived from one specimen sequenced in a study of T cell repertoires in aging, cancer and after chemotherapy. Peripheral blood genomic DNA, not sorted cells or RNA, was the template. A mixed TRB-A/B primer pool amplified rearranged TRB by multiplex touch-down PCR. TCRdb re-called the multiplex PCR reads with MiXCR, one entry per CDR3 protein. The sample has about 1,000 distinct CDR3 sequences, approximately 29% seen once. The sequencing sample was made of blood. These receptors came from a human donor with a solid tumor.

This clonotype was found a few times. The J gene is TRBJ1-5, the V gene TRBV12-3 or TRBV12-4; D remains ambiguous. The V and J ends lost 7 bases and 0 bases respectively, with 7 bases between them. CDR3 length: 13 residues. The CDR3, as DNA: TGTGCCAGCACCCTTAATAGCAATCAGCCCCAGCATTTT. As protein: CASTLNSNQPQHF.

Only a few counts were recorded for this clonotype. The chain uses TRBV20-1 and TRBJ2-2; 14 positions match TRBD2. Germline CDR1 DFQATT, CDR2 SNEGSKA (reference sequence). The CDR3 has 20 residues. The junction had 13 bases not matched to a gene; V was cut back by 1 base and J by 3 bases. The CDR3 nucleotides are TGCAGTGCTAGAGGCCGGACTAGCGGGAGGCCCCGAGGTCACACCGGGGAGCTGTTTTTT. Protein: CSARGRTSGRPRGHTGELFF.

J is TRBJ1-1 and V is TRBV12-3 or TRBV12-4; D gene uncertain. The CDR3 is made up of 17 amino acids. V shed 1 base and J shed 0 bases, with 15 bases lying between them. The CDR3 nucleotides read TGTGCCAGCAGTTTAGTTTTATTCGCAGGCATGAACACTGAAGCTTTCTTT. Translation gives CASSLVLFAGMNTEAFF.

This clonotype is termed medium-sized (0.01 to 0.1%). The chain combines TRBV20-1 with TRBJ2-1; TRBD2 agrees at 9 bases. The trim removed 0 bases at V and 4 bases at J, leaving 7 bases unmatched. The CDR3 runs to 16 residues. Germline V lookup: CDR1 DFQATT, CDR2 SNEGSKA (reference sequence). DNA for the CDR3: TGCAGTGCTAGAGATCGGGGCGGGGGGGATTACAATGAGCAGTTCTTC. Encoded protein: CSARDRGGGDYNEQFF.

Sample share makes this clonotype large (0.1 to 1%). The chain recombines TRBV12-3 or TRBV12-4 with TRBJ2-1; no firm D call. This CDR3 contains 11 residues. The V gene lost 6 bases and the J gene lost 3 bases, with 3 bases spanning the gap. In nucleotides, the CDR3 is TGTGCCAGCAGCGTCTACAATGAGCAGTTCTTC. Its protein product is CASSVYNEQFF.

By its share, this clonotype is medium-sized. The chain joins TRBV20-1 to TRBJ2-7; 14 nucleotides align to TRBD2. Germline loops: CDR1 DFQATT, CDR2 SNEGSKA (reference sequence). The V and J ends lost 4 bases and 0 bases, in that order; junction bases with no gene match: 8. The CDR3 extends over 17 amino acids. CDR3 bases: TGCAGTGCTACCACGGGACTAGCGGGAGTACACTCCTACGAGCAGTACTTC. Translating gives CSATTGLAGVHSYEQYF.

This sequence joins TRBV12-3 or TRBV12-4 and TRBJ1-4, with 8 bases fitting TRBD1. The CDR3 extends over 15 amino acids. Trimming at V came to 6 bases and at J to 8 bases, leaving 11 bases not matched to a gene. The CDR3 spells CASSSSGTGQEKLFF. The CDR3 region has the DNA TGTGCCAGCAGCTCTTCCGGGACAGGTCAAGAAAAACTGTTTTTT.

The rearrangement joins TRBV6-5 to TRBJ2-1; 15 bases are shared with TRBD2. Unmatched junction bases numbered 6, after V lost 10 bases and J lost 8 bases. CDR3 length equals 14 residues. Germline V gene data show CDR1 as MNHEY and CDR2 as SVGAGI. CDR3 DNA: TGTGCCACCCGGGGACTAGCGGGGGGTGATGAGCAGTTCTTC. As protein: CATRGLAGGDEQFF.

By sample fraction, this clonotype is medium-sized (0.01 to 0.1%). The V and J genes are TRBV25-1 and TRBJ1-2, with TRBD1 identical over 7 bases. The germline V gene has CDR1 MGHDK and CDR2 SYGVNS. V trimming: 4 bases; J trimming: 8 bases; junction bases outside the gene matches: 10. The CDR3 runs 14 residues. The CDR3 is CASSGQGPLWGYTF. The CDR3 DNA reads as TGTGCCAGCAGTGGACAGGGTCCGCTATGGGGCTACACCTTC.

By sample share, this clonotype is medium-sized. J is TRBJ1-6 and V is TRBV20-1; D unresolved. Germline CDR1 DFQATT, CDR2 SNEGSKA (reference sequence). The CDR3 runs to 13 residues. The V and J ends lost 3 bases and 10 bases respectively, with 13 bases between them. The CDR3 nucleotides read TGCAGTGCTAGGAAGCAGGAAGCGTCACCCCTCCACTTT. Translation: CSARKQEASPLHF.

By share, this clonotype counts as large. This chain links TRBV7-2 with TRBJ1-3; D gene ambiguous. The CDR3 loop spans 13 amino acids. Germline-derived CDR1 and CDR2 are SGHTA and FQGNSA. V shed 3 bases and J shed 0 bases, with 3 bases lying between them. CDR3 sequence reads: CASSFTSGNTIYF. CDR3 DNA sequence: TGTGCCAGCAGCTTTACCTCTGGAAACACCATATATTTT.

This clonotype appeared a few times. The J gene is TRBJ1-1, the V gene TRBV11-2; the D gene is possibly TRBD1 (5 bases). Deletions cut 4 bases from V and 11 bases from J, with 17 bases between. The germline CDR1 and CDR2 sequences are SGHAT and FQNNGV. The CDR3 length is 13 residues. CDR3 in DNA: TGTGCCAGCAGCTCGGTGAGAGGTGGGGGGGCTTTCTTT. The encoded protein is CASSSVRGGGAFF.

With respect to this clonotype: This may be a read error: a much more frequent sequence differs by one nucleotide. The CDR3 loop reads CSTSDPGQGASGELFF. The CDR3 nucleotides are TGTTCCACCAGTGACCCCGGACAGGGGGCATCCGGGGAGCTGTTTTTT. V usage is TRBV24-1 and J usage is TRBJ2-2; 11 nucleotides agree with TRBD1. The CDR3 is 16 amino acids. In germline, CDR1 is KGHDR, CDR2 SFDVKD.

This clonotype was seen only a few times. The CDR3 spells CASSQDAGTGYTEAFF. The CDR3 bases are TGTGCCAGCAGCCAAGATGCGGGGACAGGGTACACTGAAGCTTTCTTT. The chain joins TRBV4-2 to TRBJ1-1; 9 nucleotides agree with TRBD1. Germline-derived CDR1 and CDR2 are LGHNA and YNFKEQ. Unmatched junction bases numbered 5, after V lost 0 bases and J lost 3 bases. The CDR3 has 16 residues.

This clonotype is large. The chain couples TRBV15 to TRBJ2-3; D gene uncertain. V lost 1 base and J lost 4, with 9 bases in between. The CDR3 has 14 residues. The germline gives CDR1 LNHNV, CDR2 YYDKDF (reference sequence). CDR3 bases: TGTGCCACCAGCAGAGGAAGGGAACCAGATACGCAGTATTTT. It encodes CATSRGREPDTQYF. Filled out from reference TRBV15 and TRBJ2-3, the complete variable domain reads DAMVIQNPRYQVTQFGKPVTLSCSQTLNHNVMYWYQQKSSQAPKLLFHYYDKDFNNEADTPDNFQSRRPNTSFCFLDIRSPGLGDTAMYLCATSRGREPDTQYFGPGTRLTVL.

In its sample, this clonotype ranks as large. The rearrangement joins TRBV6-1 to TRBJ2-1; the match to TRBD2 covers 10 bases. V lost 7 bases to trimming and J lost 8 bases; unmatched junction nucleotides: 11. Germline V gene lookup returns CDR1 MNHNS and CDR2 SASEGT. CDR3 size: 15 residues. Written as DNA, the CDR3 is TGTGCCAGCACGGGGGAATATAGCGGGGGGTATGAGCAGTTCTTC. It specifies CASTGEYSGGYEQFF.

The CDR3 spells CASSDGYEQYF. In DNA form, the CDR3 reads TGTGCCAGCAGTGACGGTTACGAGCAGTACTTC. This chain connects TRBV6-4 to TRBJ2-7; no reliable D call. The V end was cut by 2 bases, the J end by 4 bases, with 3 bases between. CDR3 length equals 11 residues. Germline V gives CDR1 MRHNA, CDR2 SNTAGT.

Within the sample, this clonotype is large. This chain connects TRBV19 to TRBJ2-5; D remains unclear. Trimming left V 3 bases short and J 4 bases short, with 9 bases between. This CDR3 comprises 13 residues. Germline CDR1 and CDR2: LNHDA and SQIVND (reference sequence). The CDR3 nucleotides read TGTGCCAGTAGTATCTCCCCCGCAGAGACCCAGTACTTC. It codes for CASSISPAETQYF. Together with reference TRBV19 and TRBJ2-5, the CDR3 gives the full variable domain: DGGITQSPKYLFRKEGQNVTLSCEQNLNHDAMYWYRQDPGQGLRLIYYSQIVNDFQKGDIAEGYSVSREKKESFPLTVTSAQKNPTAFYLCASSISPAETQYFGPGTRLLVL.

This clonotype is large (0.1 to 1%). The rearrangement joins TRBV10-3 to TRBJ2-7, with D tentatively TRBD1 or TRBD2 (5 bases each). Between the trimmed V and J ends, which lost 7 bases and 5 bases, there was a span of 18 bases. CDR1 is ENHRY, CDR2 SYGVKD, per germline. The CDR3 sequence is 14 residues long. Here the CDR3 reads CAITGTHQGNEQYF. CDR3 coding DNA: TGTGCCATCACCGGGACCCACCAAGGAAACGAGCAGTACTTC.

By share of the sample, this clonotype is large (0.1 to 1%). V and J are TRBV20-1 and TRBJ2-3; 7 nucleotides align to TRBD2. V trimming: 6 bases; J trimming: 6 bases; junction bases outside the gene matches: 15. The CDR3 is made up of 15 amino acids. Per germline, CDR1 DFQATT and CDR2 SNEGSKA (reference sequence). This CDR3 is CSAPLRGGPSDTQYF. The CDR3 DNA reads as TGCAGTGCCCCCCTTAGGGGAGGGCCCTCTGATACGCAGTATTTT.

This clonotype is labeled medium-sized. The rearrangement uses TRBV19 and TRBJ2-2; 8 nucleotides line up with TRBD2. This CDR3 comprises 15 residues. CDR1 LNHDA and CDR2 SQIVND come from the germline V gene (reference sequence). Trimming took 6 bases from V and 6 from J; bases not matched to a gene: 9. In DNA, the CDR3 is TGTGCCAGTAGCCGTCCGGGAGGGGTCCCCGGGGAGCTGTTTTTT. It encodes CASSRPGGVPGELFF.

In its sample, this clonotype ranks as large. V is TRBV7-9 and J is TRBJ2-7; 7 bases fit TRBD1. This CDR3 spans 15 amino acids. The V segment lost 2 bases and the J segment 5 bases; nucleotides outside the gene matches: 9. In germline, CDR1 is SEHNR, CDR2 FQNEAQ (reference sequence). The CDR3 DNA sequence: TGTGCCAGCAGCTTAACAACAGGGGTTATCGACGAGCAGTACTTC. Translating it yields CASSLTTGVIDEQYF.

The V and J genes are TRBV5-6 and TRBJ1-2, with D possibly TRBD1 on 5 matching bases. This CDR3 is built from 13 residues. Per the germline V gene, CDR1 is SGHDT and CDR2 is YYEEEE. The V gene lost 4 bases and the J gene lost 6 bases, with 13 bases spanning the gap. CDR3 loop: CASSQQGENGYTF. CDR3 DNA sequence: TGTGCCAGCAGCCAGCAGGGTGAGAATGGCTACACCTTC.

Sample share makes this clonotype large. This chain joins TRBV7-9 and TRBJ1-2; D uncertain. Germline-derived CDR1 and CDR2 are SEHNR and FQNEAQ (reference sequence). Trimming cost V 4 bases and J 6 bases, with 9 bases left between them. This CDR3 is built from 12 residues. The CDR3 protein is CASSSRGDGYTF. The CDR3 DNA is TGTGCCAGCAGCTCACGGGGTGATGGCTACACCTTC.

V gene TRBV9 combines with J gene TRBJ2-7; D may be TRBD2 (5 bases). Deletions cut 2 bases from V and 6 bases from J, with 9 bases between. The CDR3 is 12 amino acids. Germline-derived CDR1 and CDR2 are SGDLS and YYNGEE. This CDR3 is CASSVGGSEQYF. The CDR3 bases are TGTGCCAGCAGCGTTGGTGGGAGCGAGCAGTACTTC.

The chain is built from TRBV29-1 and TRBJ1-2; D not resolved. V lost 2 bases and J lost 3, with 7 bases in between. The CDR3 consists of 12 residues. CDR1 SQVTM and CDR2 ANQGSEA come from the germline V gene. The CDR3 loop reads CSVELRHYGYTF. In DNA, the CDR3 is TGCAGCGTTGAACTACGGCACTATGGCTACACCTTC.

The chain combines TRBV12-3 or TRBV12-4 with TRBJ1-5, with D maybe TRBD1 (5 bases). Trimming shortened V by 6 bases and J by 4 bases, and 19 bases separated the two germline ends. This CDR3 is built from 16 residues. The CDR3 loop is CASSFQSGTENQPQHF. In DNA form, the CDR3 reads TGTGCCAGCAGCTTTCAATCCGGGACGGAGAATCAGCCCCAGCATTTT.

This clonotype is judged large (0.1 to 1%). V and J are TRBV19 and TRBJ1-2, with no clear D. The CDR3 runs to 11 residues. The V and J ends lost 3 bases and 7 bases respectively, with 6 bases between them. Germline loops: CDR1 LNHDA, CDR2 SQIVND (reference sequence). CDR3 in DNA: TGTGCCAGTAGTATGGGTCGTGGCTACACCTTC. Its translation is CASSMGRGYTF.